These 31 T cell receptor beta chains share one sample of origin, sequenced in a study of blood T cell repertoires in COVID-19. The protocol was immunoSEQ multiplex PCR, while the TCRdb copy is restricted to in-frame clones and leaves out a portion. There are 270,000 or so clones in the sample; roughly nine tenths occur only once, and around 10% lies in the top ten. The sequencing input was peripheral blood. The receptors stem from a woman aged 25 to 39 with COVID-19, enrolled during active disease.

The chain employs TRBV6-5 and TRBJ2-7; the match to TRBD2 covers 7 bases. Germline lookup yields CDR1 MNHEY and CDR2 SVGAGI. J gave up 3 bases and V 9 bases, and 8 bases lay outside the gene matches. The length of the CDR3 is 13 residues. The CDR3 nucleotides are TGTGCCAGTGGGGGGGGGATACGCTACGAGCAGTACTTC. It yields the protein CASGGGIRYEQYF.

CDR3 nucleotides: TGTGCCAGCAGTTTAAGGCAGGTGGCCGGGGAGCTGTTTTTT. Translated: CASSLRQVAGELFF. This chain connects TRBV27 to TRBJ2-2; D is unclear. This CDR3 has 14 amino acids. V gave up 2 bases and J gave up 6 bases, with 10 bases separating them. Per the germline V gene, CDR1 is MNHEY and CDR2 is SMNVEV (reference sequence).

The chain couples TRBV2 to TRBJ1-5; perhaps TRBD1 as D (5 bases). The CDR3 covers 15 residues. Trimming removed 3 bases at V and 7 bases at J, with 16 bases between. Germline V gene data show CDR1 as SNHLY and CDR2 as FYNNEI. The chain's CDR3 is CASSEDQGKGQPQHF. The CDR3 DNA follows: TGTGCCAGCAGTGAGGACCAGGGAAAAGGACAGCCCCAGCATTTT.

The chain is built from TRBV30 and TRBJ1-1; D gene unclear. Germline CDR1 reads GTSNPN; CDR2 reads SVGIG (reference sequence). This CDR3 contains 14 residues. Trimming pared 4 bases from V and 0 bases from J, leaving 12 bases between. For the CDR3, the DNA is TGTGCCTGGAAGTTCACGGGGTTGAACACTGAAGCTTTCTTT. It yields the protein CAWKFTGLNTEAFF.

This sequence joins TRBV7-2 and TRBJ2-7; 11 bases are shared with TRBD2. Germline V gene data show CDR1 as SGHTA and CDR2 as FQGNSA. The CDR3 has 16 amino acids. V shed 2 bases, J shed 3 bases, and the junction held 6 bases outside the gene matches. CDR3 nucleotides: TGTGCCAGCAGCTTAACTAGCGGGGGCCGCGACTACGAGCAGTACTTC. This translates into CASSLTSGGRDYEQYF.

The V gene is TRBV6-5, the J gene TRBJ2-5; a weak D match, TRBD1 (5 bases). V lost 6 bases to trimming and J lost 3 bases, with 11 bases between them. Germline V gene data show CDR1 as MNHEY and CDR2 as SVGAGI. This CDR3 contains 13 residues. CDR3 amino acids: CASRLDNEETQYF. CDR3 sequence (DNA): TGTGCCAGCAGACTGGACAACGAAGAGACCCAGTACTTC.

The V gene is TRBV28, the J gene TRBJ2-3; 7 nucleotides align to TRBD1. Germline V gives CDR1 MDHEN, CDR2 SYDVKM. J lost 4 bases, V lost 4 bases, and 5 bases had no gene match. The CDR3 runs to 14 residues. The CDR3 sequence: CASSSPTGADTQYF. CDR3 bases: TGTGCCAGCAGTTCCCCTACAGGGGCAGATACGCAGTATTTT.

In DNA, the CDR3 is TGTGCCAGCAGCTTCCATTTAGTGCGAGCGGGGGAAGAGACCCAGTACTTC. This encodes CASSFHLVRAGEETQYF. The V and J genes are TRBV7-2 and TRBJ2-5; TRBD2 matches at 8 bases. The CDR3 runs to 17 residues. Looked up from germline, CDR1 is SGHTA and CDR2 is FQGNSA. V gave up 3 bases and J gave up 3 bases; unmatched junction bases: 12.

The chain joins TRBV5-1 to TRBJ2-3; D may be TRBD2 (6 bases). The V end was cut by 0 bases, the J end by 1 base, with 15 bases between. Germline CDR1 is SGHRS and CDR2 is YFSETQ. The CDR3 consists of 17 residues. DNA of the CDR3: TGCGCCAGCAGCTTGGGAGGGGACTCCCTCGGCACAGATACGCAGTATTTT. As protein: CASSLGGDSLGTDTQYF. The full variable domain, with the rest looked up from reference TRBV5-1 and TRBJ2-3, is KAGVTQTPRYLIKTRGQQVTLSCSPISGHRSVSWYQQTPGQGLQFLFEYFSETQRNKGNFPGRFSGRQFSNSRSEMNVSTLELGDSALYLCASSLGGDSLGTDTQYFGPGTRLTVL.

This chain connects TRBV5-1 to TRBJ1-1; D remains ambiguous. The V and J ends lost 7 bases and 1 base respectively, with 11 bases between them. The CDR3 totals 13 residues. Germline V gene sequence: CDR1 SGHRS, CDR2 YFSETQ. Here the CDR3 DNA reads TGCGCCAGCGGGTGGGAGACGAACACTGAAGCTTTCTTT. It encodes CASGWETNTEAFF.

The chain carries TRBV19 and TRBJ1-5; 9 nucleotides align to TRBD1. V trimming: 5 bases; J trimming: 7 bases; junction bases outside the gene matches: 9. The germline gives CDR1 LNHDA, CDR2 SQIVND (reference sequence). This CDR3 has 15 amino acids. CDR3 bases: TGTGCCAGTAGTTCCCGGGACAGGGAGCAACAGCCCCAGCATTTT. Translation gives CASSSRDREQQPQHF.

V is TRBV6-4 and J is TRBJ2-3; 10 bases match TRBD1. CDR3 length equals 13 residues. Per germline, CDR1 MRHNA and CDR2 SNTAGT. J gave up 5 bases and V 11 bases, and 7 bases lay outside the gene matches. The CDR3 nucleotides read TGTGCCGGCCGGGACAGGGGAGGAGATACGCAGTATTTT. This translates into CAGRDRGGDTQYF.

A single count supports this clone. The CDR3 DNA reads TGTGCCAGCAGCCAAGATCCTGGGACAGTCTATGGCTACACCTTC. Protein: CASSQDPGTVYGYTF. J is TRBJ1-2 and V is TRBV4-2; 7 bases align to TRBD1. Germline V gene lookup returns CDR1 LGHNA and CDR2 YNFKEQ. The CDR3 spans 15 residues. The J segment lost 4 bases and the V segment lost 0 bases, leaving 5 bases of the junction unmatched.

J is TRBJ2-3 and V is TRBV3-1 (or the pseudogene TRBV3-2), with a tentative D call TRBD2 (7 bases). The V gene lost 4 bases and the J gene lost 3 bases, with 17 bases spanning the gap. The CDR3 has 16 residues. In germline, CDR1 is LGHDT, CDR2 YNNKEL (reference sequence). The CDR3 region has the DNA TGTGCCAGCAGCCTTTCCTTAGGGGGGGAAACAGATACGCAGTATTTT. Translated, it gives CASSLSLGGETDTQYF.

The chain employs TRBV28 and TRBJ1-5; D may be TRBD1 (5 bases). V was trimmed by 5 bases and J by 4 bases, leaving 9 bases between them. The CDR3 is 13 residues long. The germline V gene encodes CDR1 MDHEN and CDR2 SYDVKM. The CDR3 region is CASSPTVNQPQHF. The DNA for the CDR3 is TGTGCCAGCAGTCCGACAGTGAATCAGCCCCAGCATTTT.

The genes are TRBV15 and TRBJ1-2, with TRBD1 matching over 7 bases. Germline V gene lookup returns CDR1 LNHNV and CDR2 YYDKDF (reference sequence). V lost 0 bases, J lost 3 bases, and 1 base stayed unmatched. This CDR3 has 14 residues. Here the CDR3 reads CATSRDGTDYGYTF. CDR3 DNA: TGTGCCACCAGCAGAGATGGGACAGACTATGGCTACACCTTC.

V gene TRBV29-1 combines with J gene TRBJ1-3, with unresolved D. This CDR3 contains 11 residues. V lost 1 base and J 7 bases, leaving 5 bases between the germline ends. In germline, CDR1 is SQVTM, CDR2 ANQGSEA. The CDR3 loop is CSVEVVNTIYF. The CDR3 DNA reads as TGCAGCGTTGAAGTCGTTAACACCATATATTTT.

The gene calls are TRBV6-5 and TRBJ2-2; a weak D match, TRBD1 (5 bases). Per germline, CDR1 MNHEY and CDR2 SVGAGI. Between the trimmed V and J ends, which lost 6 bases and 0 bases, there was a span of 8 bases. There are 14 residues in the CDR3. The CDR3 reads CASRRQSNTGELFF. CDR3 bases: TGTGCCAGCAGACGACAGTCGAACACCGGGGAGCTGTTTTTT.

The chain joins TRBV4-1 to TRBJ2-5; 12 bases map to TRBD2. V was pared by 4 bases and J by 4 bases, with 10 bases of the junction left unmatched. The germline CDR1 and CDR2 sequences are MGHRA and YSYEKL. This CDR3 has 17 amino acids. The CDR3 is CASSLLPTSGGGETQYF. The CDR3 DNA sequence: TGCGCCAGCAGCCTATTACCGACTAGCGGGGGAGGAGAGACCCAGTACTTC.

The V call is TRBV5-1, the J call TRBJ2-5; TRBD2 aligns across 11 bases. The CDR3 is 15 residues long. Trimming at V came to 0 bases and at J to 8 bases, leaving 6 bases not matched to a gene. Germline V gene data show CDR1 as SGHRS and CDR2 as YFSETQ. The CDR3: CASSLDRLAGGTQYF. The CDR3 bases are TGCGCCAGCAGCTTGGATAGGCTAGCGGGGGGCACCCAGTACTTC.

This chain uses TRBV7-9 with TRBJ1-4, with TRBD1 identical over 8 bases. Germline CDR1 reads SEHNR; CDR2 reads FQNEAQ (reference sequence). This CDR3 has 14 amino acids. V lost 4 bases, J lost 8 bases, and 6 bases stayed unmatched. The CDR3 coding sequence is TGTGCCAGCAGCTCGGACAGGGCAGGGGAAAAACTGTTTTTT. It codes for CASSSDRAGEKLFF.

This clone appeared a few times. The chain has TRBV25-1 and TRBJ1-1, with TRBD1 identical over 8 bases. There are 15 residues in the CDR3. Germline lookup yields CDR1 MGHDK and CDR2 SYGVNS. With V trimmed by 1 base and J by 5 bases, 6 bases remained unmatched. The CDR3 DNA follows: TGTGCCAGCAGTGAATGGGGCAGGGGGCTGACTGAAGCTTTCTTT. This codes for CASSEWGRGLTEAFF.

This clone showed up just once. The chain recombines TRBV2 with TRBJ2-7, with TRBD2 matching 9 bases. The CDR3 sequence is 15 residues long. Trimming cost V 1 base and J 2 bases; bases outside gene matches: 3. The germline V gene has CDR1 SNHLY and CDR2 FYNNEI. The CDR3 nucleotides are TGTGCCAGCAGTGAAGGGCGGGGGGGAACCTACGAGCAGTACTTC. Translating gives CASSEGRGGTYEQYF.

The J gene is TRBJ1-3, the V gene TRBV2; D is ambiguous. The CDR3 contains 12 residues. The germline V gene encodes CDR1 SNHLY and CDR2 FYNNEI. V was trimmed by 11 bases and J by 0 bases, leaving 8 bases between them. CDR3 coding DNA: TGTGCCTCAAGCCCCTCTGGAAACACCATATATTTT. This codes for CASSPSGNTIYF.

CDR3 amino acids: CASSPHSDSRYTEAFF. CDR3 bases: TGTGCCAGCAGCCCCCATTCGGACAGCCGGTACACTGAAGCTTTCTTT. The chain carries TRBV7-8 and TRBJ1-1; a possible D gene is TRBD1 (6 bases). This CDR3 is 16 amino acids long. The germline gives CDR1 SGHVS, CDR2 FQNEAQ. Trimming cost V 5 bases and J 3 bases, with 19 bases left between them.

The rearrangement links TRBV27 to TRBJ1-2; D call uncertain. CDR1 and CDR2 from the germline V gene are MNHEY and SMNVEV (reference sequence). V was shortened by 6 bases and J by 7 bases, with 18 bases between the two germline ends. The CDR3 spans 14 residues. In DNA, the CDR3 is TGTGCCAGCAGGAAGGAGGGAATTTTTCGTGGCTACACCTTC. Amino acids: CASRKEGIFRGYTF.

The chain employs TRBV27 and TRBJ2-3; TRBD1 matches at 9 bases. Germline CDR1 reads MNHEY; CDR2 reads SMNVEV (reference sequence). The CDR3 is made up of 14 amino acids. Germline trimming cut 6 bases from V and 4 bases from J; bases unmatched to any gene: 5. In DNA form, the CDR3 reads TGTGCCAGCAGAATTACAGGGGGCCCAGATACGCAGTATTTT. Encoded protein: CASRITGGPDTQYF.

The chain uses TRBV3-1 (or the pseudogene TRBV3-2) and TRBJ2-2; 9 bases map to TRBD2. CDR3 length: 17 amino acids. With V trimmed by 0 bases and J by 4 bases, 6 bases remained unmatched. CDR1 and CDR2 (germline): LGHDT, YNNKEL (reference sequence). DNA of the CDR3: TGTGCCAGCAGCCAAGACCCTAGCGGGGTGACCACCGGGGAGCTGTTTTTT. It encodes CASSQDPSGVTTGELFF.

V usage is TRBV5-4 and J usage is TRBJ1-6, with D possibly matching TRBD1 (6 bases). With 3 bases removed from V and 6 bases from J, the gap between germline ends came to 10 bases. This CDR3 region has 14 residues. Germline CDR1 reads SGHNT; CDR2 reads YYREEE (reference sequence). This chain's CDR3 is CASSSWDTNSPLHF. DNA for the CDR3: TGTGCCAGCAGCTCCTGGGACACTAATTCACCCCTCCACTTT.

This chain connects TRBV24-1 to TRBJ1-6; TRBD1 aligns across 7 bases. Losses at the gene ends were 1 base for V and 8 bases for J; bases not matched to a gene: 25. Germline loops: CDR1 KGHDR, CDR2 SFDVKD. The length of the CDR3 is 22 residues. The DNA of the CDR3 is TGTGCCACCAGTGATTTTTGGCCAACTACCTCGACAGGGAAGTTATGCGATTCACCCCTCCACTTT. Its translation is CATSDFWPTTSTGKLCDSPLHF.

The chain employs TRBV28 and TRBJ2-3; 8 nucleotides align to TRBD1. Germline V gene data show CDR1 as MDHEN and CDR2 as SYDVKM. There are 12 residues in the CDR3. The ends lost 6 bases at V and 13 bases at J; junction bases unmatched: 9. The CDR3 DNA sequence: TGTGCCAGCAGCATGTACACAGGGGGGAAGTATTTT. The encoded protein is CASSMYTGGKYF.